These T cell receptor beta chains were read from a single sample in a study of blood T cell repertoires in COVID-19. Method: immunoSEQ multiplex PCR; TCRdb's copy keeps in-frame clones and lacks some. The sample contains more than 15,000 clones, 87% of which appear only once. Material: peripheral blood. These receptors were taken from a human donor in a cohort sampled during active COVID-19. CDR3s include the opening cysteine and the closing phenylalanine or tryptophan. Each record gives: clone size, V gene, CDR3 length, J gene, D gene, CDR3 protein, CDR3 DNA. A D gene is named only where the DNA matches it firmly. Clone size, where shown, is once, few, many, or a class for clones that have expanded.

clone_size: .; v_call: TRBV10-3; cdr3_length: 15; j_call: TRBJ2-7; d_call: TRBD2; cdr3_aa: CAISEPKQLAGAQYF; cdr3_nt: TGTGCCATCAGTGAGCCAAAACAACTAGCGGGTGCTCAGTACTTC
clone_size: .; v_call: TRBV18; cdr3_length: 14; j_call: TRBJ1-1; d_call: .; cdr3_aa: CASSPREGNTEAFF; cdr3_nt: TGTGCCAGCTCCCCTCGAGAGGGGAACACTGAAGCTTTCTTT
clone_size: .; v_call: TRBV4-2; cdr3_length: 16; j_call: TRBJ2-4; d_call: .; cdr3_aa: CASSQDEGTRGNIQYF; cdr3_nt: TGTGCCAGCAGCCAAGATGAGGGGACACGGGGAAACATTCAGTACTTC
clone_size: .; v_call: TRBV5-6; cdr3_length: 16; j_call: TRBJ2-7; d_call: TRBD2; cdr3_aa: CASSLGGLAVGWEQYF; cdr3_nt: TGTGCCAGCAGCTTGGGAGGACTAGCGGTTGGATGGGAGCAGTACTTC
clone_size: .; v_call: TRBV7-9; cdr3_length: 13; j_call: TRBJ1-2; d_call: .; cdr3_aa: CDYFAGPNYGYTF; cdr3_nt: TGTGATTACTTTGCGGGTCCTAACTATGGCTACACCTTC
clone_size: .; v_call: TRBV3-1/TRBV3-2; cdr3_length: 17; j_call: TRBJ2-1; d_call: TRBD2; cdr3_aa: CASSRKLSGRSMDEQFF; cdr3_nt: TGTGCCAGCAGCCGGAAGCTTAGCGGGAGGTCCATGGATGAGCAGTTCTTC
clone_size: .; v_call: TRBV28; cdr3_length: 17; j_call: TRBJ2-5; d_call: .; cdr3_aa: CASSGARDSFRGETQYF; cdr3_nt: TGTGCCAGCAGTGGGGCTCGCGACTCCTTTAGGGGGGAGACCCAGTACTTC
clone_size: .; v_call: TRBV18; cdr3_length: 14; j_call: TRBJ1-1; d_call: TRBD1; cdr3_aa: CASSLPGDRDGAFF; cdr3_nt: TGTGCCAGCTCCCTACCGGGGGACAGGGACGGAGCTTTCTTT
clone_size: medium-sized; v_call: TRBV28; cdr3_length: 15; j_call: TRBJ2-1; d_call: TRBD2; cdr3_aa: CASSFTREGYNEQFF; cdr3_nt: TGTGCCAGCAGTTTTACCCGGGAGGGCTACAATGAGCAGTTCTTC
clone_size: .; v_call: TRBV19; cdr3_length: 14; j_call: TRBJ2-5; d_call: TRBD1; cdr3_aa: CASSTRQGSETQYF; cdr3_nt: TGTGCCAGTAGTACCCGACAGGGATCGGAGACCCAGTACTTC
clone_size: once; v_call: TRBV21-1; cdr3_length: 19; j_call: TRBJ1-2; d_call: .; cdr3_aa: CASSKALRDRVISNYGYTF; cdr3_nt: TGTGCCAGCAGCAAAGCCCTTAGGGACAGGGTGATCTCAAACTATGGCTACACCTTC
clone_size: once; v_call: TRBV7-2; cdr3_length: 19; j_call: TRBJ2-1; d_call: .; cdr3_aa: CASSSTPPGLRRVDNEQFF; cdr3_nt: TGTGCCAGCAGCTCAACTCCTCCGGGACTCCGAAGAGTGGACAATGAGCAGTTCTTC
clone_size: .; v_call: TRBV18; cdr3_length: 14; j_call: TRBJ1-5; d_call: .; cdr3_aa: CASSRNQGDQPQHF; cdr3_nt: TGTGCCAGCTCACGAAATCAGGGCGATCAGCCCCAGCATTTT
clone_size: .; v_call: TRBV3-1/TRBV3-2; cdr3_length: 12; j_call: TRBJ1-1; d_call: TRBD1; cdr3_aa: CASSPDRVRAFF; cdr3_nt: TGTGCCAGCAGCCCGGACAGGGTCCGCGCTTTCTTT
clone_size: few; v_call: TRBV7-7; cdr3_length: 13; j_call: TRBJ2-5; d_call: .; cdr3_aa: CASSLHLEETQYF; cdr3_nt: TGTGCTAGCAGCTTACATCTCGAGGAGACCCAGTACTTC
clone_size: .; v_call: TRBV6-5; cdr3_length: 15; j_call: TRBJ2-5; d_call: .; cdr3_aa: CASSYSGTDTETQYF; cdr3_nt: TGTGCCAGCAGTTACTCGGGCACGGATACGGAGACCCAGTACTTC
clone_size: .; v_call: TRBV19; cdr3_length: 11; j_call: TRBJ1-4; d_call: TRBD1; cdr3_aa: CASQGGEKLFF; cdr3_nt: TGTGCCTCACAGGGGGGCGAAAAACTGTTTTTT
clone_size: .; v_call: TRBV3-1/TRBV3-2; cdr3_length: 19; j_call: TRBJ2-3; d_call: TRBD2; cdr3_aa: CASSHREASGNTGTDTQYF; cdr3_nt: TGTGCCAGCAGCCACCGGGAGGCTAGCGGGAACACAGGCACAGATACGCAGTATTTT
clone_size: .; v_call: TRBV28; cdr3_length: 16; j_call: TRBJ1-2; d_call: .; cdr3_aa: CASSSIGRARSYGYTF; cdr3_nt: TGTGCCAGCAGTTCAATAGGCAGGGCTCGCTCCTATGGCTACACCTTC
clone_size: .; v_call: TRBV4-2; cdr3_length: 16; j_call: TRBJ2-7; d_call: TRBD2; cdr3_aa: CASSQEATSKAYEQYF; cdr3_nt: TGTGCCAGCAGCCAAGAGGCGACTAGCAAGGCCTACGAGCAGTACTTC
clone_size: once; v_call: TRBV6-5; cdr3_length: 13; j_call: TRBJ2-7; d_call: TRBD1; cdr3_aa: CASRGQGNYEQYF; cdr3_nt: TGTGCCAGCAGGGGACAGGGGAACTACGAGCAGTACTTC
clone_size: .; v_call: TRBV3-1/TRBV3-2; cdr3_length: 16; j_call: TRBJ2-2; d_call: .; cdr3_aa: CASSQGGIGNTGELFF; cdr3_nt: TGTGCCAGCAGCCAGGGCGGGATAGGGAACACCGGGGAGCTGTTTTTT
clone_size: .; v_call: TRBV19; cdr3_length: 16; j_call: TRBJ1-1; d_call: .; cdr3_aa: CASSIGVGSVNTEAFF; cdr3_nt: TGTGCCAGTAGTATCGGGGTGGGGTCTGTGAACACTGAAGCTTTCTTT
clone_size: .; v_call: TRBV7-2; cdr3_length: 13; j_call: TRBJ2-1; d_call: .; cdr3_aa: CASSLAAYNEQFF; cdr3_nt: TGTGCCAGCAGCTTAGCGGCTTACAATGAGCAGTTCTTC
clone_size: once; v_call: TRBV28; cdr3_length: 13; j_call: TRBJ1-1; d_call: .; cdr3_aa: CASSFWPGAVAFF; cdr3_nt: TGTGCCAGCAGTTTCTGGCCAGGGGCGGTAGCTTTCTTT
clone_size: .; v_call: TRBV5-1; cdr3_length: 19; j_call: TRBJ2-3; d_call: TRBD2; cdr3_aa: CASSWAGTSGSGGTDTQYF; cdr3_nt: TGCGCCAGCAGCTGGGCCGGGACTAGCGGGAGTGGAGGGACAGATACGCAGTATTTT
clone_size: .; v_call: TRBV9; cdr3_length: 15; j_call: TRBJ2-7; d_call: .; cdr3_aa: CASSVDWETTYEQYF; cdr3_nt: TGTGCCAGCAGCGTAGATTGGGAGACCACCTACGAGCAGTACTTC
clone_size: .; v_call: TRBV28; cdr3_length: 16; j_call: TRBJ2-1; d_call: .; cdr3_aa: CASSLSPGSTYNEQFF; cdr3_nt: TGTGCCAGCAGTTTATCCCCAGGGTCGACCTACAATGAGCAGTTCTTC
clone_size: .; v_call: TRBV6-2/TRBV6-3; cdr3_length: 15; j_call: TRBJ2-7; d_call: TRBD2; cdr3_aa: CASSYSRTSTYEQYF; cdr3_nt: TGTGCCAGCAGTTACTCGAGGACTAGCACGTACGAGCAGTACTTC
clone_size: .; v_call: TRBV21-1; cdr3_length: 16; j_call: TRBJ2-7; d_call: .; cdr3_aa: CASSKGNVGGFYEQYF; cdr3_nt: TGTGCCAGCAGCAAAGGGAACGTGGGGGGGTTTTACGAGCAGTACTTC
clone_size: .; v_call: TRBV27; cdr3_length: 14; j_call: TRBJ2-7; d_call: .; cdr3_aa: CASSNSGGIYEQYF; cdr3_nt: TGTGCCAGCAGTAATTCAGGGGGGATTTACGAGCAGTACTTC
clone_size: .; v_call: TRBV7-2; cdr3_length: 14; j_call: TRBJ1-1; d_call: TRBD1; cdr3_aa: CASSFQGVNTEAFF; cdr3_nt: TGTGCCAGCAGCTTTCAGGGGGTGAACACTGAAGCTTTCTTT
clone_size: .; v_call: TRBV10-3; cdr3_length: 17; j_call: TRBJ2-7; d_call: TRBD1; cdr3_aa: CAISETLTGDGTYEQYF; cdr3_nt: TGTGCCATCAGTGAGACCCTGACAGGGGATGGTACCTACGAGCAGTACTTC
clone_size: .; v_call: TRBV19; cdr3_length: 13; j_call: TRBJ2-1; d_call: .; cdr3_aa: CASSMGPVGEQFF; cdr3_nt: TGTGCCAGTAGTATGGGCCCGGTCGGCGAGCAGTTCTTC
clone_size: .; v_call: TRBV12-3/TRBV12-4; cdr3_length: 13; j_call: TRBJ1-1; d_call: .; cdr3_aa: CASSFTGTPEAFF; cdr3_nt: TGTGCCAGCAGTTTTACAGGGACGCCTGAAGCTTTCTTT
clone_size: .; v_call: TRBV2; cdr3_length: 15; j_call: TRBJ2-3; d_call: TRBD1; cdr3_aa: CASSRQGGKIDTQYF; cdr3_nt: TGTGCCAGCAGTCGACAGGGGGGGAAAATAGATACGCAGTATTTT
clone_size: .; v_call: TRBV7-9; cdr3_length: 15; j_call: TRBJ2-7; d_call: TRBD2; cdr3_aa: CASSSSGRFGYEQYF; cdr3_nt: TGTGCCAGCAGCTCCAGCGGGAGGTTCGGCTACGAGCAGTACTTC
clone_size: .; v_call: TRBV28; cdr3_length: 16; j_call: TRBJ2-3; d_call: TRBD2; cdr3_aa: CASTPGGGDGSDTQYF; cdr3_nt: TGTGCCAGCACCCCGGGAGGGGGAGATGGGTCAGATACGCAGTATTTT
clone_size: .; v_call: TRBV4-2; cdr3_length: 14; j_call: TRBJ1-2; d_call: .; cdr3_aa: CASSRPNSGDGYTF; cdr3_nt: TGTGCCAGCAGTCGACCGAACTCAGGGGATGGCTACACCTTC
clone_size: .; v_call: TRBV2; cdr3_length: 17; j_call: TRBJ2-3; d_call: TRBD1; cdr3_aa: CASNHPGTGSRADTQYF; cdr3_nt: TGTGCCAGCAATCACCCCGGGACAGGGAGTCGGGCAGATACGCAGTATTTT
clone_size: .; v_call: TRBV28; cdr3_length: 14; j_call: TRBJ1-6; d_call: .; cdr3_aa: CASSLLRANSPLHF; cdr3_nt: TGTGCCAGCAGTTTACTCAGGGCTAATTCACCCCTCCACTTT
clone_size: .; v_call: TRBV3-1/TRBV3-2; cdr3_length: 16; j_call: TRBJ2-7; d_call: TRBD1; cdr3_aa: CASSHPRTGVGYEQYF; cdr3_nt: TGTGCCAGCAGCCACCCTAGGACAGGGGTAGGCTACGAGCAGTACTTC
clone_size: .; v_call: TRBV28; cdr3_length: 18; j_call: TRBJ1-1; d_call: .; cdr3_aa: CASSSPGIVGGMGTEAFF; cdr3_nt: TGTGCCAGCAGTTCCCCCGGTATTGTTGGGGGGATGGGCACTGAAGCTTTCTTT
clone_size: .; v_call: TRBV19; cdr3_length: 14; j_call: TRBJ2-7; d_call: TRBD1; cdr3_aa: CASSSTGGQYEQYF; cdr3_nt: TGTGCCAGTAGTTCGACAGGGGGCCAATACGAGCAGTACTTC
clone_size: .; v_call: TRBV5-1; cdr3_length: 15; j_call: TRBJ2-7; d_call: TRBD1; cdr3_aa: CASSFTDRGRDEQYF; cdr3_nt: TGCGCCAGCAGCTTCACGGACAGGGGCCGAGACGAGCAGTACTTC
clone_size: medium-sized; v_call: TRBV6-5; cdr3_length: 15; j_call: TRBJ2-1; d_call: TRBD2; cdr3_aa: CASASGRGSYNEQFF; cdr3_nt: TGTGCCAGCGCTAGCGGGAGAGGTTCCTACAATGAGCAGTTCTTC
clone_size: .; v_call: TRBV7-2; cdr3_length: 14; j_call: TRBJ2-7; d_call: .; cdr3_aa: CASSLVPQNYEQYF; cdr3_nt: TGTGCCAGCAGCTTGGTCCCACAAAACTACGAGCAGTACTTC
clone_size: few; v_call: TRBV11-2; cdr3_length: 16; j_call: TRBJ1-3; d_call: .; cdr3_aa: CASSTAGQRPGNTIYF; cdr3_nt: TGTGCCAGCAGCACGGCCGGACAGCGCCCTGGAAACACCATATATTTT
clone_size: .; v_call: TRBV5-1; cdr3_length: 16; j_call: TRBJ1-6; d_call: .; cdr3_aa: CASSLLVGQGNSPLHF; cdr3_nt: TGCGCCAGCAGCTTATTGGTCGGGCAGGGGAATTCACCCCTCCACTTT
clone_size: .; v_call: TRBV9; cdr3_length: 14; j_call: TRBJ2-7; d_call: TRBD1; cdr3_aa: CASSARQGSDEQYF; cdr3_nt: TGTGCCAGCAGCGCTCGACAGGGGTCCGACGAGCAGTACTTC
clone_size: .; v_call: TRBV9; cdr3_length: 14; j_call: TRBJ2-1; d_call: TRBD2; cdr3_aa: CASSVVPAGDEQFF; cdr3_nt: TGTGCCAGCAGCGTAGTTCCAGCGGGAGATGAGCAGTTCTTC
clone_size: .; v_call: TRBV4-3; cdr3_length: 14; j_call: TRBJ2-1; d_call: .; cdr3_aa: CASSRGVDFNEQFF; cdr3_nt: TGCGCCAGCAGCCGGGGAGTTGATTTCAATGAGCAGTTCTTC
clone_size: .; v_call: TRBV7-2; cdr3_length: 17; j_call: TRBJ2-1; d_call: .; cdr3_aa: CASSLALGGNLGNEQFF; cdr3_nt: TGTGCCAGCAGCTTAGCGCTGGGGGGAAACTTAGGCAATGAGCAGTTCTTC
clone_size: .; v_call: TRBV19; cdr3_length: 13; j_call: TRBJ1-1; d_call: .; cdr3_aa: CASSAGMNTEAFF; cdr3_nt: TGTGCCAGTAGCGCAGGGATGAACACTGAAGCTTTCTTT
clone_size: .; v_call: TRBV19; cdr3_length: 15; j_call: TRBJ1-2; d_call: .; cdr3_aa: CASSKAQAAGYGYTF; cdr3_nt: TGTGCCAGTAGTAAAGCACAGGCCGCCGGCTATGGCTACACCTTC
clone_size: .; v_call: TRBV18; cdr3_length: 14; j_call: TRBJ2-7; d_call: .; cdr3_aa: CASSPPVTGYEQYF; cdr3_nt: TGTGCCAGCTCACCACCGGTGACAGGCTACGAGCAGTACTTC
clone_size: .; v_call: TRBV7-3; cdr3_length: 15; j_call: TRBJ2-3; d_call: .; cdr3_aa: CASSLTYGPTDTQYF; cdr3_nt: TGTGCCAGCAGCTTAACCTATGGGCCCACAGATACGCAGTATTTT
clone_size: .; v_call: TRBV2; cdr3_length: 15; j_call: TRBJ1-6; d_call: TRBD1; cdr3_aa: CASSGGRTGNSPLHF; cdr3_nt: TGTGCCAGCAGTGGGGGCCGGACAGGGAATTCACCCCTCCACTTT
clone_size: .; v_call: TRBV6-2/TRBV6-3; cdr3_length: 15; j_call: TRBJ2-7; d_call: TRBD1; cdr3_aa: CASSYSGTGSYEQYF; cdr3_nt: TGTGCCAGCAGCTACTCCGGGACAGGGTCCTACGAGCAGTACTTC
clone_size: once; v_call: TRBV6-6; cdr3_length: 13; j_call: TRBJ1-2; d_call: TRBD1; cdr3_aa: CASSTQGIPGYTF; cdr3_nt: TGTGCCAGCAGCACACAGGGGATACCTGGCTACACCTTC